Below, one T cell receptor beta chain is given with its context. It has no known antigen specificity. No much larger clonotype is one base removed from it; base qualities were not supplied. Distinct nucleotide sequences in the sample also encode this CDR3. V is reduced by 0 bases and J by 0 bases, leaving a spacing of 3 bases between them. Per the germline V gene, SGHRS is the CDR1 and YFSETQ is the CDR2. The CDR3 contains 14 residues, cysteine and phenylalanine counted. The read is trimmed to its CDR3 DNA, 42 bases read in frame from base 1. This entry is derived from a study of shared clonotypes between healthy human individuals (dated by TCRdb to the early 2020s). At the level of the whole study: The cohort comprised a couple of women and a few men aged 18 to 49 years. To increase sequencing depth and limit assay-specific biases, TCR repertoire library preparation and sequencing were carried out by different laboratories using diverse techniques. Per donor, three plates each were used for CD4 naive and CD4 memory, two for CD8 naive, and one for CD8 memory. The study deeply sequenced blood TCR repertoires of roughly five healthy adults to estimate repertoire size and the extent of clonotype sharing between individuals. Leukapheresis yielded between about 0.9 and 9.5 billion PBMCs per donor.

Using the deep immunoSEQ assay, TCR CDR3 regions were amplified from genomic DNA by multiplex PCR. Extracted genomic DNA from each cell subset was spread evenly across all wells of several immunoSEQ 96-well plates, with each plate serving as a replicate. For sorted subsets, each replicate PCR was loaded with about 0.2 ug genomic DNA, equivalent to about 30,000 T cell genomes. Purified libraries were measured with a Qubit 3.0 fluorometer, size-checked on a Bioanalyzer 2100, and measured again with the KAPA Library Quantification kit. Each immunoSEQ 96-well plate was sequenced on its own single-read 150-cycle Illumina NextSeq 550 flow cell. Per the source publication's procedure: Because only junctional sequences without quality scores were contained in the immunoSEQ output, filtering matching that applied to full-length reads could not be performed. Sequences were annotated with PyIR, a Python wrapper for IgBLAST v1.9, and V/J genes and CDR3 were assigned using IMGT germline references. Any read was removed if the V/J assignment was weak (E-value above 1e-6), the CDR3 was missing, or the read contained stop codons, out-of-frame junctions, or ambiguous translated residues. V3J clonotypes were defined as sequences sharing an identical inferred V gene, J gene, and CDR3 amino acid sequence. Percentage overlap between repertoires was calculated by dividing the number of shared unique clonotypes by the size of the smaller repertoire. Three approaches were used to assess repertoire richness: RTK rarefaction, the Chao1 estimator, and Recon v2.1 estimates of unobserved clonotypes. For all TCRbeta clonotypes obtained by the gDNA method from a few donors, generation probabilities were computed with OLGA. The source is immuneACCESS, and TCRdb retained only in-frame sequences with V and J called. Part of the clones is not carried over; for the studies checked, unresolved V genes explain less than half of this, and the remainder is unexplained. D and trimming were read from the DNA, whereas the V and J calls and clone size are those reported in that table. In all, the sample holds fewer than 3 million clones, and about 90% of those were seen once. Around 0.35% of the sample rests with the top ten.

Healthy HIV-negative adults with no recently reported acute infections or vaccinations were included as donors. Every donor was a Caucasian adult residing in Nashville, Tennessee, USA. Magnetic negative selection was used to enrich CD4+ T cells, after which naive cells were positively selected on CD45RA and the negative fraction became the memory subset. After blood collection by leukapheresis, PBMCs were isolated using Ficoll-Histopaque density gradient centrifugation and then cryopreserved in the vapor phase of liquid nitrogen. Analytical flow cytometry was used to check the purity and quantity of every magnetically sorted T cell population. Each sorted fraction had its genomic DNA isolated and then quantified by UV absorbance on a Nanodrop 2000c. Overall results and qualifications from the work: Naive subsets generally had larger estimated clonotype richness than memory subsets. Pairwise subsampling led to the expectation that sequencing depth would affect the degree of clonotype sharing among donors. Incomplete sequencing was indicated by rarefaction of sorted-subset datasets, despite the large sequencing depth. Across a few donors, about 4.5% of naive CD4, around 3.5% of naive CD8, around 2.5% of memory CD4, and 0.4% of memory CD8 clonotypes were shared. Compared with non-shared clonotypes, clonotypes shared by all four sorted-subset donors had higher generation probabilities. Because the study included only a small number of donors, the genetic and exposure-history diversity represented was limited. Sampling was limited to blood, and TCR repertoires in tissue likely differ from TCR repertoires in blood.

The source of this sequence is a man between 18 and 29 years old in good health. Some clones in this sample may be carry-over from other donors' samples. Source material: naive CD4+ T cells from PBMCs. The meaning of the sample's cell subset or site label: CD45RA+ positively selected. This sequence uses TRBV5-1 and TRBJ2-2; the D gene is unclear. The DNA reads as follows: TGCGCCAGCAGCTTGGCGCCGAACACCGGGGAGCTGTTTTTT. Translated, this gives CASSLAPNTGELFF.